A selection of T cell receptor beta chains follows, all from one sample in a study of siplizumab effects on memory and regulatory T cells. Some clones are missing from TCRdb's copy, which holds only in-frame ones; the method was immunoSEQ multiplex PCR. The sample includes some 97,000 clones, around 93% of them seen just once. Specimen: non-Treg CD4+ T cells sorted from blood. These receptors all stem from a human donor in good health. Each CDR3 is given with its conserved first and last residue. D genes are given only for firm matches. Only part of the rows carry a size: once, few, many, or a class if the clone is expanded.

D gene,J gene,V gene,clone size,CDR3 protein,CDR3 DNA
-,TRBJ2-1,TRBV20-1,-,CSASIDEQFF,TGCAGTGCTAGTATCGATGAGCAGTTCTTC
-,TRBJ2-2,TRBV9,-,CASSVVPNTGELFF,TGTGCCAGCAGCGTAGTACCGAACACCGGGGAGCTGTTTTTT
TRBD1,TRBJ2-7,TRBV18,once,CASSPGIPGQGDYEQYF,TGTGCCAGCTCACCAGGCATACCGGGACAGGGGGACTACGAGCAGTACTTC
-,TRBJ2-1,TRBV7-9,-,CASSLTVSYNEQFF,TGTGCCAGCAGCTTGACGGTCTCCTACAATGAGCAGTTCTTC
-,TRBJ1-2,TRBV7-6,-,CASSASGRVHYGYTF,TGTGCCAGCAGCGCAAGCGGCCGGGTCCACTATGGCTACACCTTC
-,TRBJ2-5,TRBV15,once,CATSRDDWTQYF,TGTGCCACCAGCAGAGATGATTGGACCCAGTACTTC
-,TRBJ2-3,TRBV5-1,-,CASSPGSALSTDTQYF,TGCGCCAGCAGCCCCGGGTCCGCTCTCAGCACAGATACGCAGTATTTT
-,TRBJ2-1,TRBV27,-,CASRADLYNEQFF,TGTGCCAGCAGAGCGGACCTGTACAATGAGCAGTTCTTC
TRBD1,TRBJ1-2,TRBV6-5,-,CASSYSSGGGGYTF,TGTGCCAGCAGTTACTCGTCAGGGGGTGGTGGCTACACCTTC
-,TRBJ2-1,TRBV7-3,-,CASSLTTGEQFF,TGTGCCAGCAGCTTGACCACCGGAGAGCAGTTCTTC
TRBD2,TRBJ2-7,TRBV19,-,CASSRKGSGLAGGSYEQYF,TGTGCCAGTAGTAGGAAGGGCTCGGGACTAGCGGGGGGATCCTACGAGCAGTACTTC
-,TRBJ1-3,TRBV23-1,-,CASSQRAHRSGNTIYF,TGCGCCAGCAGTCAACGGGCCCATCGCTCTGGAAACACCATATATTTT
TRBD1,TRBJ2-5,TRBV6-1,-,CASTADRGRQETQYF,TGTGCCAGCACCGCAGACAGGGGGCGACAAGAGACCCAGTACTTC
-,TRBJ2-3,TRBV30,-,CAWNRGPSTDTQYF,TGTGCCTGGAATCGCGGGCCCAGCACAGATACGCAGTATTTT
-,TRBJ1-2,TRBV5-6,-,CASSPGTLNYGYTF,TGTGCCAGCAGCCCCGGGACACTTAACTATGGCTACACCTTC
TRBD1,TRBJ2-3,TRBV6-5,-,CASSLNRGDTQYF,TGTGCCAGCAGCCTTAACAGGGGAGATACGCAGTATTTT
-,TRBJ1-2,TRBV28,-,CASSSSQTYFYGYTF,TGTGCCAGCAGTTCGTCCCAGACTTACTTCTATGGCTACACCTTC
TRBD1,TRBJ2-2,TRBV5-5,-,CASSMTGDGAGELFF,TGTGCCAGCAGCATGACAGGGGATGGGGCCGGGGAGCTGTTTTTT
-,TRBJ2-1,TRBV11-2,-,CASSSLGYWVGNEQFF,TGTGCCAGCAGCTCCCTGGGTTATTGGGTGGGCAATGAGCAGTTCTTC
-,TRBJ2-6,TRBV15,few,CATTAEGLSGANVLTF,TGTGCCACCACAGCAGAGGGACTCTCTGGGGCCAACGTCCTGACTTTC
-,TRBJ2-3,TRBV7-9,-,CASSSTRVRTDTQYF,TGTGCCAGCAGCTCAACTAGAGTTCGGACAGATACGCAGTATTTT
TRBD2,TRBJ2-2,TRBV30,-,CAWSPSKRLAGVLAGELFF,TGTGCCTGGAGTCCATCCAAGAGACTAGCGGGAGTATTGGCGGGGGAGCTGTTTTTT
TRBD1,TRBJ1-2,TRBV15,-,CATSRDKGRGPEGYTF,TGTGCCACCAGCAGAGATAAGGGCAGGGGGCCTGAGGGCTACACCTTC
TRBD2,TRBJ2-1,TRBV5-1,-,CASSLLANEQFF,TGCGCCAGCAGCTTACTAGCGAATGAGCAGTTCTTC
-,TRBJ2-3,TRBV15,-,CATSRGGGTGTDTQYF,TGTGCCACCAGCAGAGGGGGCGGGACTGGCACAGATACGCAGTATTTT
TRBD2,TRBJ2-7,TRBV5-4,-,CASSFDPSGSPHEQYF,TGTGCCAGCAGCTTCGACCCTAGCGGGAGCCCCCACGAGCAGTACTTC
-,TRBJ2-2,TRBV7-2,-,CASSFTRRGTGELFF,TGTGCCAGCAGCTTTACTAGGCGGGGCACCGGGGAGCTGTTTTTT
-,TRBJ1-2,TRBV5-1,-,CASSRQHTPGNYGYTF,TGCGCCAGCAGCCGACAACATACCCCGGGTAACTATGGCTACACCTTC
-,TRBJ2-3,TRBV5-8,-,CASSLRTTGSQDTQYF,TGTGCCAGCAGCTTGAGAACCACTGGGAGCCAAGATACGCAGTATTTT
-,TRBJ2-2,TRBV7-9,-,CASNRESNTGELFF,TGTGCCAGCAATAGGGAGTCGAACACCGGGGAGCTGTTTTTT
TRBD2,TRBJ2-7,TRBV7-2,-,CASSLASGRVEQYF,TGTGCCAGCAGCTTAGCTAGCGGGAGAGTCGAGCAGTACTTC